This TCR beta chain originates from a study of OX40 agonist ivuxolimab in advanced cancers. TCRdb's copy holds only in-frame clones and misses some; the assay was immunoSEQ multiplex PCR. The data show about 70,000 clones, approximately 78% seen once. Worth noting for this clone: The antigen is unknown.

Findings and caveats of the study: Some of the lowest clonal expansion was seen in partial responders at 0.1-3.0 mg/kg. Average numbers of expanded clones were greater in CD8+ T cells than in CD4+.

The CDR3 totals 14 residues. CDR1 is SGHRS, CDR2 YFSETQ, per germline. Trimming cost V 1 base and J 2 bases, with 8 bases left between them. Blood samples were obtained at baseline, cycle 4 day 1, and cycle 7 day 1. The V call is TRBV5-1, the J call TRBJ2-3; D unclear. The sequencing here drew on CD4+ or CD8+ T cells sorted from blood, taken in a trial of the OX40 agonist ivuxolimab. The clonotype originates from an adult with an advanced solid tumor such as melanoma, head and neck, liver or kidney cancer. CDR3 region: CASSLFQNTDTQYF. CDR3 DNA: TGCGCCAGCAGCTTGTTTCAGAACACAGATACGCAGTATTTT.